This TCR beta chain was observed in a study of cytomegalovirus exposure and HLA in healthy donors. With regard to this clone: Its antigen is not identified.

Assay used: immunoSEQ multiplex PCR; TCRdb lists only in-frame clones, some missing. The sample has roughly 310,000 clones, 88% seen once; the top ten hold around 0.91%. The donors were members of the 120-subject validation cohort (separate from the approximately 670-subject first cohort). Study-wide results and caveats: According to a subsequent analysis, TCR clusters identified in the first cohort showed a tendency to co-occur across the approximately 110 validation repertoires.

This CDR3 spans 16 amino acids. Trimming removed 3 bases from V and 4 bases from J; junction bases left unmatched: 7. CDR1 LNHNV and CDR2 YYDKDF come from the germline V gene (reference sequence). The chain carries TRBV15 and TRBJ2-3, with TRBD2 identical over 10 bases. The specimen sequenced was PBMCs. The clonotype was recovered from a man aged 30 to 45 in good health and CMV-seronegative. The chain's CDR3 is CATSSPPAGGPDTQYF. The CDR3 DNA follows: TGTGCCACCAGCAGCCCCCCAGCGGGGGGGCCAGATACGCAGTATTTT.